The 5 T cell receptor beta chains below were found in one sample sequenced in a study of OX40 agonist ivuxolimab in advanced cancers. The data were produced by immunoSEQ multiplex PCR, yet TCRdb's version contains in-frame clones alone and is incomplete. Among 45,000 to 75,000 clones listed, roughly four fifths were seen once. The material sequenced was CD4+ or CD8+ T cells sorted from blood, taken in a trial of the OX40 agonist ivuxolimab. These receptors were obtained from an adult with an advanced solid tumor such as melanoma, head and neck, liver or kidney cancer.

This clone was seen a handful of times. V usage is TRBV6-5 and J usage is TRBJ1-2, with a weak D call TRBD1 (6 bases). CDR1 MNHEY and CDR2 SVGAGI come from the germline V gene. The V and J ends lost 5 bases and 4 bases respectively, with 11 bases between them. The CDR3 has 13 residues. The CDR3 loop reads CASSDTGFYGYTF. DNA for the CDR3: TGTGCCAGCAGTGACACAGGGTTCTATGGCTACACCTTC.

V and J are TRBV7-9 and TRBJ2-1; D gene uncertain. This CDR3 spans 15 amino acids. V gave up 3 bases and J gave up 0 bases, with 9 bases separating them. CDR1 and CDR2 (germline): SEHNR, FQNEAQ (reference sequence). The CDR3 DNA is TGTGCCAGCAGCTTTGTAACGGGCTCCTACAATGAGCAGTTCTTC. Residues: CASSFVTGSYNEQFF.

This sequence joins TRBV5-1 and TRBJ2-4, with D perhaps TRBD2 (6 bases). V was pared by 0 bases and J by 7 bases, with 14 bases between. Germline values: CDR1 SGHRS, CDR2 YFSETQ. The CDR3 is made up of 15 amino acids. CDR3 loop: CASSLGRGRVNIQYF. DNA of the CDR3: TGCGCCAGCAGCTTGGGGAGGGGCCGAGTGAACATTCAGTACTTC.

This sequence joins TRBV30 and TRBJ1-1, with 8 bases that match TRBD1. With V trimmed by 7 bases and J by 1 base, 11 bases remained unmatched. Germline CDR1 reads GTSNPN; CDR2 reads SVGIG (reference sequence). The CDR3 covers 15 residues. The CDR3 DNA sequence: TGTGCCTCCCAATACAGGGGGACAGGGAACACTGAAGCTTTCTTT. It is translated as CASQYRGTGNTEAFF. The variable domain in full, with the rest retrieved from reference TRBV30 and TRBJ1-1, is SQTIHQWPATLVQPVGSPLSLECTVEGTSNPNLYWYRQAAGRGLQLLFYSVGIGQISSEVPQNLSASRPQDRQFILSSKKLLLSDSGFYLCASQYRGTGNTEAFFGQGTRLTVV.

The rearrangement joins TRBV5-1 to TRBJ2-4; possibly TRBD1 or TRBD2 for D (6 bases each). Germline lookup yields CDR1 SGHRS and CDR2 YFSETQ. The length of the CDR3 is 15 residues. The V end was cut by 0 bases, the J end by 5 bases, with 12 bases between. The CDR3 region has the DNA TGCGCCAGCAGCTTGGGGACGAGGGGGGAAAACATTCAGTACTTC. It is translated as CASSLGTRGENIQYF.